Presented here are 19 T cell receptor beta chains from one specimen sequenced in a study of cytomegalovirus exposure and HLA in healthy donors. The study ran its PCR with 60 Vbeta and 13 Jbeta primers. Assay used: immunoSEQ multiplex PCR; TCRdb lists only in-frame clones, some missing. The sample includes about 82,000 clones, about 78% of them seen just once. The sequencing input was PBMCs. The receptors derive from a man aged 50 to 60 in good health and CMV-seronegative.

The chain combines TRBV5-6 with TRBJ1-5; D unclear. CDR1 SGHDT and CDR2 YYEEEE come from the germline V gene. The CDR3 spans 12 residues. V was pared by 4 bases and J by 5 bases, with 7 bases between. Here the CDR3 reads CASSRGDQPQHF. DNA of the CDR3: TGTGCCAGCAGCCGGGGAGATCAGCCCCAGCATTTT.

The gene calls are TRBV19 and TRBJ1-2; D gene unclear. Germline loops: CDR1 LNHDA, CDR2 SQIVND (reference sequence). Trimming cost V 7 bases and J 0 bases, with 18 bases left between them. CDR3 length equals 16 residues. The CDR3 sequence is CASTPSGYTPNYGYTF. The CDR3, as DNA: TGTGCCAGTACCCCCTCGGGTTACACCCCTAACTATGGCTACACCTTC.

V gene TRBV5-6 combines with J gene TRBJ2-1; D possibly corresponds to TRBD2 (5 bases). Trimming shortened V by 1 base and J by 0 bases, and 8 bases separated the two germline ends. This CDR3 has 15 residues. Per the germline V gene, CDR1 is SGHDT and CDR2 is YYEEEE. This chain's CDR3 is CASSLLGSSYNEQFF. CDR3 bases: TGTGCCAGCAGCTTGCTGGGGAGCTCCTACAATGAGCAGTTCTTC.

The rearrangement links TRBV2 to TRBJ2-3; 7 positions agree with TRBD2. J gave up 4 bases and V 9 bases, and 10 bases lay outside the gene matches. The CDR3 length is 14 residues. Per the germline V gene, CDR1 is SNHLY and CDR2 is FYNNEI. This chain's CDR3 is CARASGGVPDTQYF. The DNA of the CDR3 is TGTGCCAGGGCGTCGGGGGGAGTACCAGATACGCAGTATTTT. Based on the CDR3 plus reference TRBV2 and TRBJ2-3, the full variable domain is EPEVTQTPSHQVTQMGQEVILRCVPISNHLYFYWYRQILGQKVEFLVSFYNNEISEKSEIFDDQFSVERPDGSNFTLKIRSTKLEDSAMYFCARASGGVPDTQYFGPGTRLTVL.

The rearrangement uses TRBV7-2 and TRBJ1-5; the D is unclear. Trimming took off 7 bases at V and 3 bases at J, with 16 bases between the two ends. The CDR3 consists of 15 residues. Looked up from germline, CDR1 is SGHTA and CDR2 is FQGNSA. In DNA form, the CDR3 reads TGTGCCAGCACCCCCCCGGGGAGGCCCAATCAGCCCCAGCATTTT. It yields the protein CASTPPGRPNQPQHF.

V and J are TRBV4-1 and TRBJ2-3, with no clear D. Germline V lookup: CDR1 MGHRA, CDR2 YSYEKL. The CDR3 is made up of 14 amino acids. The V gene lost 1 base and the J gene lost 3 bases, with 8 bases spanning the gap. This CDR3 is CASSQGPVTDTQYF. DNA for the CDR3: TGCGCCAGCAGCCAAGGGCCCGTAACAGATACGCAGTATTTT.

V gene TRBV15 combines with J gene TRBJ2-5; the D gene is possibly TRBD1 (6 bases). Trimming shortened V by 3 bases and J by 4 bases, and 18 bases separated the two germline ends. CDR1 and CDR2 (germline): LNHNV, YYDKDF (reference sequence). This CDR3 spans 16 amino acids. The CDR3 is CATSSLLSGAAETQYF. In nucleotides, the CDR3 is TGTGCCACCAGCAGTTTACTCTCAGGGGCGGCAGAGACCCAGTACTTC. Using reference TRBV15 and TRBJ2-5 for the parts outside the CDR3, the full variable domain is DAMVIQNPRYQVTQFGKPVTLSCSQTLNHNVMYWYQQKSSQAPKLLFHYYDKDFNNEADTPDNFQSRRPNTSFCFLDIRSPGLGDTAMYLCATSSLLSGAAETQYFGPGTRLLVL.

J is TRBJ1-3 and V is TRBV2; 9 bases are shared with TRBD1. Germline V gives CDR1 SNHLY, CDR2 FYNNEI. The CDR3 covers 15 residues. V lost 5 bases to trimming and J lost 5 bases; unmatched junction nucleotides: 7. CDR3 sequence reads: CASSIGQGSRNTIYF. The CDR3 DNA reads TGTGCCAGCAGTATAGGACAGGGGTCTAGAAACACCATATATTTT. Variable domain in full (rest from reference TRBV2 and TRBJ1-3): EPEVTQTPSHQVTQMGQEVILRCVPISNHLYFYWYRQILGQKVEFLVSFYNNEISEKSEIFDDQFSVERPDGSNFTLKIRSTKLEDSAMYFCASSIGQGSRNTIYFGEGSWLTVV.

The sample holds a few counts of this clone. Mismatch with germline at one junction end may stem from a read error. The CDR3 DNA reads TGTGCTAGCAGCTTAAGCCTCACCGGGGAGCTGTTTTTT. Translating it yields CASSLSLTGELFF. This rearrangement joins TRBV7-7 to TRBJ2-2; D gene ambiguous. Germline V gene data show CDR1 as SSHAT and CDR2 as FNYEAQ (reference sequence). The CDR3 extends over 13 amino acids.

The chain links TRBV11-2 to TRBJ1-5, with 9 bases that match TRBD1. CDR3 length: 15 residues. Germline CDR1 SGHAT, CDR2 FQNNGV. V shed 6 bases, J shed 1 base, and the junction held 4 bases outside the gene matches. CDR3 nucleotides: TGTGCCAGCAGGTCCGGGACAGGGAGCAATCAGCCCCAGCATTTT. This encodes CASRSGTGSNQPQHF.

This chain links TRBV7-2 with TRBJ2-7; 8 nucleotides match TRBD2. CDR3 length: 15 amino acids. J gave up 3 bases and V 5 bases, and 9 bases lay outside the gene matches. Germline CDR1 SGHTA, CDR2 FQGNSA. The CDR3 DNA reads TGTGCCAGCAGCCCTGGGGGACTAGGCGGCTACGAGCAGTACTTC. This codes for CASSPGGLGGYEQYF. The variable domain in full, completed from reference TRBV7-2 and TRBJ2-7, reads GAGVSQSPSNKVTEKGKDVELRCDPISGHTALYWYRQSLGQGLEFLIYFQGNSAPDKSGLPSDRFSAERTGGSVSTLTIQRTQQEDSAVYLCASSPGGLGGYEQYFGPGTRLTVT.

This sequence joins TRBV27 and TRBJ2-5, with TRBD2 identical over 7 bases. CDR1 and CDR2 from the germline V gene are MNHEY and SMNVEV (reference sequence). The V gene end was trimmed by 6 bases and the J gene end by 5 bases; junction bases not matched to a gene: 3. The CDR3 has 12 amino acids. Here the CDR3 DNA reads TGTGCCAGCAGCCAGGGAGGGGAGACCCAGTACTTC. It translates to CASSQGGETQYF.

This sequence joins TRBV5-8 and TRBJ2-6, with 7 bases identical to TRBD1. The CDR3 extends over 19 amino acids. The trim removed 7 bases at V and 0 bases at J, leaving 16 bases unmatched. The germline gives CDR1 SGHTS, CDR2 YDEGEE. CDR3 DNA: TGTGCCAGCCCGCTGGCTCCGGGACAGTCTAGCTCTGGGGCCAACGTCCTGACTTTC. Residues: CASPLAPGQSSSGANVLTF. Complete variable domain (other parts from reference TRBV5-8 and TRBJ2-6): EAGVTQSPTHLIKTRGQQATLRCSPISGHTSVYWYQQALGLGLQFLLWYDEGEERNRGNFPPRFSGRQFPNYSSELNVNALELEDSALYLCASPLAPGQSSSGANVLTFGAGSRLTVL.

The J gene is TRBJ1-1, the V gene TRBV20-1; D is unclear. The CDR3 consists of 11 residues. Between the trimmed V and J ends, which lost 3 bases and 4 bases, there was a span of 6 bases. CDR1 DFQATT and CDR2 SNEGSKA come from the germline V gene (reference sequence). CDR3 region: CSASGGTEAFF. CDR3 nucleotides: TGCAGTGCTAGCGGCGGCACTGAAGCTTTCTTT.

This clone was recorded once. The gene calls are TRBV5-4 and TRBJ2-1; 7 nucleotides match TRBD2. The junction had 6 bases not matched to a gene; V was cut back by 3 bases and J by 0 bases. Looked up from germline, CDR1 is SGHNT and CDR2 is YYREEE (reference sequence). The CDR3 consists of 16 residues. The DNA for the CDR3 is TGTGCCAGCAGCTCGGTGGGGGGGGACTCCTACAATGAGCAGTTCTTC. This codes for CASSSVGGDSYNEQFF.

This chain links TRBV5-1 with TRBJ2-1; TRBD1 is a possible D gene (6 bases). CDR1 and CDR2 (germline): SGHRS, YFSETQ. V was shortened by 2 bases and J by 6 bases, with 9 bases between the two germline ends. CDR3 size: 13 residues. The CDR3 region is CASSLLQGNEQFF. The CDR3 region has the DNA TGCGCCAGCAGCTTACTACAGGGCAATGAGCAGTTCTTC.

The rearrangement links TRBV11-1 to TRBJ2-1, with D possibly matching TRBD1 (5 bases). The germline CDR1 and CDR2 sequences are SGHAT and FQDESV (reference sequence). Trimming pared 6 bases from V and 7 bases from J, leaving 7 bases between. CDR3 length equals 11 residues. CDR3 region: CASRGENEQFF. CDR3 coding DNA: TGTGCCAGCAGAGGGGAAAATGAGCAGTTCTTC.

The sample holds one count of this clone. This chain joins TRBV7-2 and TRBJ2-7, with 11 nucleotides matching TRBD2. This CDR3 comprises 16 residues. V gave up 3 bases and J gave up 6 bases; unmatched junction bases: 10. Germline V gene lookup returns CDR1 SGHTA and CDR2 FQGNSA. The CDR3 reads CASSLVDLAGGGEQYF. The CDR3 nucleotides are TGTGCCAGCAGCTTGGTAGATCTAGCGGGGGGAGGCGAGCAGTACTTC.

This chain joins TRBV5-1 and TRBJ2-7, with 7 bases fitting TRBD1. The CDR3 has 14 residues. The V and J ends lost 3 bases and 3 bases, in that order; junction bases with no gene match: 6. CDR1 is SGHRS and CDR2 is YFSETQ in the germline V gene. CDR3 nucleotides: TGCGCCAGCAGCTCCTCGGGACAGAACTACGAGCAGTACTTC. This gives the protein CASSSSGQNYEQYF.